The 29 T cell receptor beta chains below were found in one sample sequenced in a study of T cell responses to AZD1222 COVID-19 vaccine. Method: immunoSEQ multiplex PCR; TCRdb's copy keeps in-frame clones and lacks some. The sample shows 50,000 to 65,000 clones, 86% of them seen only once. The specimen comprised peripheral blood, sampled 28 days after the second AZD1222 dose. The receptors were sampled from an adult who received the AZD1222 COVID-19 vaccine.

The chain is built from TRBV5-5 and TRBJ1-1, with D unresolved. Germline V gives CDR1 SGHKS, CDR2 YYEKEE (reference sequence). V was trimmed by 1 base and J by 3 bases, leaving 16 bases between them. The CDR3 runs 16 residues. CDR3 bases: TGTGCCAGCAGCTTGCAACAGCTCTTGGTATACACTGAAGCTTTCTTT. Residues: CASSLQQLLVYTEAFF. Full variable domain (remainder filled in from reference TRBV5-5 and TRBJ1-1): DAGVTQSPTHLIKTRGQQVTLRCSPISGHKSVSWYQQVLGQGPQFIFQYYEKEERGRGNFPDRFSARQFPNYSSELNVNALLLGDSALYLCASSLQQLLVYTEAFFGQGTRLTVV.

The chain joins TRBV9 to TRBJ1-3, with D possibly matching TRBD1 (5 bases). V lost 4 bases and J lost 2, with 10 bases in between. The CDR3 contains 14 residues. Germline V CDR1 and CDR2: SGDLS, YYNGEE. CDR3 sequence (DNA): TGTGCCAGCAGCATTCAGGGTACTGGAAACACCATATATTTT. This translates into CASSIQGTGNTIYF. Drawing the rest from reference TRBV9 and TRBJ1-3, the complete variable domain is DSGVTQTPKHLITATGQRVTLRCSPRSGDLSVYWYQQSLDQGLQFLIQYYNGEERAKGNILERFSAQQFPDLHSELNLSSLELGDSALYFCASSIQGTGNTIYFGEGSWLTVV.

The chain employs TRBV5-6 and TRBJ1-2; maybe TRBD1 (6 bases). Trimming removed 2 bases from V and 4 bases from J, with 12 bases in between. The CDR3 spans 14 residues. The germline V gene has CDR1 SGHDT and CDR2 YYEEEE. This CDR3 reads CASSLAGAGYGYTF. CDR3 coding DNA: TGTGCCAGCAGCTTAGCGGGGGCTGGCTATGGCTACACCTTC.

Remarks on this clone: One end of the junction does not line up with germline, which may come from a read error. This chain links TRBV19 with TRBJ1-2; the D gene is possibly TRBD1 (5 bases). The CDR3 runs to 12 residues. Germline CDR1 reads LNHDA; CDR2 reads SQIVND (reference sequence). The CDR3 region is CASRQGNHGYTF. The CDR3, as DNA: TGTGCCAGTAGGCAGGGTAACCATGGCTACACCTTC.

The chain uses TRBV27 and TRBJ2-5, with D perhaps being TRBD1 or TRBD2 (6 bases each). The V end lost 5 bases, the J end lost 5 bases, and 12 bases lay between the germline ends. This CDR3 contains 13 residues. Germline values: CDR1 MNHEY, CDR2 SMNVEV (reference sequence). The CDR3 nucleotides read TGTGCCAGCAGTGTGAGGGGGGATGAGACCCAGTACTTC. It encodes CASSVRGDETQYF.

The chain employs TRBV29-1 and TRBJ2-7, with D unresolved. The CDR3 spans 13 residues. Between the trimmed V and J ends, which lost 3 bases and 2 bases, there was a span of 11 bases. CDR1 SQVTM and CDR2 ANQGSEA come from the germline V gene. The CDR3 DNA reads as TGCAGCGTTGAGGGCCAGGCGGCCTACGAGCAGTACTTC. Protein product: CSVEGQAAYEQYF.

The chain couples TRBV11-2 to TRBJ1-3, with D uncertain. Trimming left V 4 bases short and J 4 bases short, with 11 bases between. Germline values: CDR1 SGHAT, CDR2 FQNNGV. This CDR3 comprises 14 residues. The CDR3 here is CASSSTNTGNTIYF. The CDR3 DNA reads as TGTGCCAGCAGCTCGACCAATACAGGAAACACCATATATTTT. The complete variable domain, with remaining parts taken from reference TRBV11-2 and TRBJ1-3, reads EAGVAQSPRYKIIEKRQSVAFWCNPISGHATLYWYQQILGQGPKLLIQFQNNGVVDDSQLPKDRFSAERLKGVDSTLKIQPAKLEDSAVYLCASSSTNTGNTIYFGEGSWLTVV.

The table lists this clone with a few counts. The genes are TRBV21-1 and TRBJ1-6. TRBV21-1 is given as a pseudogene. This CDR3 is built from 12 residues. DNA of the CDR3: TGTGCCAGCAGCAAACTCGTTTCACCCCTCCACTTT. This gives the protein CASSKLVSPLHF.

CDR3 DNA: TGTGCCAGCAGTTTAAGGCAGGCCAGGAATGAGCAGTTCTTC. Translating it yields CASSLRQARNEQFF. The chain joins TRBV28 to TRBJ2-1; no definite D call. The CDR3 is 14 residues long. CDR1 MDHEN and CDR2 SYDVKM come from the germline V gene. Trimming cost V 2 bases and J 7 bases, with 12 bases left between them.

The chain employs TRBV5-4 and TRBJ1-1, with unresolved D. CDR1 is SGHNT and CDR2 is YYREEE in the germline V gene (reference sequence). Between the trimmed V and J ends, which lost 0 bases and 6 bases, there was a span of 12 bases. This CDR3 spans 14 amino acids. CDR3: CASSLERGFAEAFF. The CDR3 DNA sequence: TGTGCCAGCAGCTTGGAACGTGGGTTTGCTGAAGCTTTCTTT. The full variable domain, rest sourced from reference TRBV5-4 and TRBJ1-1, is ETGVTQSPTHLIKTRGQQVTLRCSSQSGHNTVSWYQQALGQGPQFIFQYYREEENGRGNFPPRFSGLQFPNYSSELNVNALELDDSALYLCASSLERGFAEAFFGQGTRLTVV.

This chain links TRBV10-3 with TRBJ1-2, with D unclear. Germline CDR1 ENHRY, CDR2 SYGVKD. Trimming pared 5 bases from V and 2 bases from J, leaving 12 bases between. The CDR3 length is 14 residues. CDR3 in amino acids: CAISLWLSNYGYTF. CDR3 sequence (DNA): TGTGCCATCAGTTTGTGGCTGTCGAACTATGGCTACACCTTC.

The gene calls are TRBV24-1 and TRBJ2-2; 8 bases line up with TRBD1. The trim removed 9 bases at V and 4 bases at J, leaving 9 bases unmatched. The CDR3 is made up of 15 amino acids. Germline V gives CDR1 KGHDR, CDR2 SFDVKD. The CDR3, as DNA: TGTGCCACCGAGAGGACAGGGCTGGGCACCGGGGAGCTGTTTTTT. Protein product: CATERTGLGTGELFF.

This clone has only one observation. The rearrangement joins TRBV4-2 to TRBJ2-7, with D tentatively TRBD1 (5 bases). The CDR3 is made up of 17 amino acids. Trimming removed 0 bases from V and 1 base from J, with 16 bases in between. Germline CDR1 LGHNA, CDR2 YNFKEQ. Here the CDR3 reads CASSQEASGFYSYEQYF. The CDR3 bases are TGTGCCAGCAGCCAAGAAGCCTCAGGGTTTTATTCCTACGAGCAGTACTTC.

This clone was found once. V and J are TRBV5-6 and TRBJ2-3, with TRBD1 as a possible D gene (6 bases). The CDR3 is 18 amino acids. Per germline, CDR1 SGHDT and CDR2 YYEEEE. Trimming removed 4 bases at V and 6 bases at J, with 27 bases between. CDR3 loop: CASSPRRQGRTLGDTQYF. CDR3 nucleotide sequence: TGTGCCAGCAGCCCAAGGCGCCAGGGGCGAACCCTGGGGGATACGCAGTATTTT.

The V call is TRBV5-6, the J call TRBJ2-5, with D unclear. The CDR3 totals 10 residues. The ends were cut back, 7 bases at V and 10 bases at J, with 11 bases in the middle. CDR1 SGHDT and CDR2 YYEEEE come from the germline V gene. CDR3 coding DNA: TGTGCCAGCGGCACAGATGACCAGTACTTC. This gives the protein CASGTDDQYF.

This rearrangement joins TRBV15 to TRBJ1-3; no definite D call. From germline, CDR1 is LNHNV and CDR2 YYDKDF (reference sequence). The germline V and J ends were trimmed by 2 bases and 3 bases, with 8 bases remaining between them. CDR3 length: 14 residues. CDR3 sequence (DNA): TGTGCCACCAGCAGAAATATACTTGGAAACACCATATATTTT. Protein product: CATSRNILGNTIYF.

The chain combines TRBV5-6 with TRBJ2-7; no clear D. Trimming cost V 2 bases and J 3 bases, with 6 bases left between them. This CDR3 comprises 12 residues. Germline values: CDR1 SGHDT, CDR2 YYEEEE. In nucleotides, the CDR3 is TGTGCCAGCAGCTTTCAGGTCTACGAGCAGTACTTC. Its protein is CASSFQVYEQYF.

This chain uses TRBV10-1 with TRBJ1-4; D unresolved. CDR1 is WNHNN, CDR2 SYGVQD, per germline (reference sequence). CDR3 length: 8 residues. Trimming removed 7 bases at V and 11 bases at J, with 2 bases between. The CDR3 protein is CASKKLFF. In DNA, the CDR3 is TGCGCCAGCAAGAAACTGTTTTTT.

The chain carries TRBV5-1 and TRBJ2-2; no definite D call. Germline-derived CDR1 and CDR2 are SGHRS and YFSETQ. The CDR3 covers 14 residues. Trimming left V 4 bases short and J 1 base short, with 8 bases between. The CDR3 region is CASSPSENTGELFF. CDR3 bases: TGCGCCAGCAGCCCCTCGGAGAACACCGGGGAGCTGTTTTTT.

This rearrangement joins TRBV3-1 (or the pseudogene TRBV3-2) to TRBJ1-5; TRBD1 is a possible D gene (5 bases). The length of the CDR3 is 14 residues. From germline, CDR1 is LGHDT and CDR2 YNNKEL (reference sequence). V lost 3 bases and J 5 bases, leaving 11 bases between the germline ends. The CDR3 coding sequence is TGTGCCAGCAGCCAGGGGGGTAACCATCAGCCCCAGCATTTT. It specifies CASSQGGNHQPQHF.

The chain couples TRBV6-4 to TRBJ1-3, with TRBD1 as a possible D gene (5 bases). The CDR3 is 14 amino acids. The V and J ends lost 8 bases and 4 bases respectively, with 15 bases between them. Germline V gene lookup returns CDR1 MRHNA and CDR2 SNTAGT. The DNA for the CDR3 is TGTGCCAGCCCCCGGGGGGAGTCCGGAAACACCATATATTTT. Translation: CASPRGESGNTIYF.

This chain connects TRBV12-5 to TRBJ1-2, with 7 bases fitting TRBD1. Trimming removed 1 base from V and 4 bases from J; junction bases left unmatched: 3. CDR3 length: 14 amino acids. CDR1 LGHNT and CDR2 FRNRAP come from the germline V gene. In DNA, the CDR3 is TGTGCTAGTGGTTTGGGGGACAGAGGCTATGGCTACACCTTC. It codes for CASGLGDRGYGYTF. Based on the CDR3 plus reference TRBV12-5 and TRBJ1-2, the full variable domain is DARVTQTPRHKVTEMGQEVTMRCQPILGHNTVFWYRQTMMQGLELLAYFRNRAPLDDSGMPKDRFSAEMPDATLATLKIQPSEPRDSAVYFCASGLGDRGYGYTFGSGTRLTVV.

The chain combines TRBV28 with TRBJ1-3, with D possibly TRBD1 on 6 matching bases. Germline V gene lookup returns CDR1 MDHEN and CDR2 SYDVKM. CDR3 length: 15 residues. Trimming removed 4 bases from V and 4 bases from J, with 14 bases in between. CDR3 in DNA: TGTGCCAGCAGTTCCCCACAGGGAACCGGAAACACCATATATTTT. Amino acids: CASSSPQGTGNTIYF.

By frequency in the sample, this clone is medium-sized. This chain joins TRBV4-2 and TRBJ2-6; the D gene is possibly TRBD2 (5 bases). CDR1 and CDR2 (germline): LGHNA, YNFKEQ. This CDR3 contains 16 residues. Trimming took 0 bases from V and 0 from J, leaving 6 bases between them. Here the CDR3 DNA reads TGTGCCAGCAGCCAAGAGGGGAGCTCTGGGGCCAACGTCCTGACTTTC. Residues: CASSQEGSSGANVLTF.

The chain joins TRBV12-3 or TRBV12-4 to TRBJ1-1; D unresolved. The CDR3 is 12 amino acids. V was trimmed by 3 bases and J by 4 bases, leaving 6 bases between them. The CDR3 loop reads CASSFGFTEAFF. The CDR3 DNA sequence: TGTGCCAGCAGTTTTGGATTCACTGAAGCTTTCTTT.

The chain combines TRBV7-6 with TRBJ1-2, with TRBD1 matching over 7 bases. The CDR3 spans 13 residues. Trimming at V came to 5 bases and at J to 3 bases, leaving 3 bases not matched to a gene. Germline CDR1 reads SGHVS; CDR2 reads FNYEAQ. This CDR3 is CASSLGTDYGYTF. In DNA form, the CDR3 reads TGTGCCAGCAGCCTCGGGACAGACTATGGCTACACCTTC.

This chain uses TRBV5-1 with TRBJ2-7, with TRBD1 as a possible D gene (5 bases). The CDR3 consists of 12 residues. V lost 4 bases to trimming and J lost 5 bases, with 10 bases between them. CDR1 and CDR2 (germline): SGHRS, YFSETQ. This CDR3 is CASSVSGNEQYF. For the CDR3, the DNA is TGCGCCAGCAGCGTTTCAGGGAACGAGCAGTACTTC. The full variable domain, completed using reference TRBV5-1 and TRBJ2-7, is KAGVTQTPRYLIKTRGQQVTLSCSPISGHRSVSWYQQTPGQGLQFLFEYFSETQRNKGNFPGRFSGRQFSNSRSEMNVSTLELGDSALYLCASSVSGNEQYFGPGTRLTVT.

CDR3 sequence: CASSLGGTSNTEAFF. The CDR3 nucleotides are TGTGCCAGCAGCTTGGGAGGGACTTCGAACACTGAAGCTTTCTTT. The chain carries TRBV5-5 and TRBJ1-1; a weak D match, TRBD1 (5 bases). CDR1 and CDR2 from the germline V gene are SGHKS and YYEKEE (reference sequence). The V end lost 0 bases, the J end lost 1 base, and 10 bases lay between the germline ends. This CDR3 has 15 amino acids.

The CDR3 region is CAWSPPGTGYSNQPQHF. The CDR3 nucleotides are TGTGCCTGGAGCCCTCCCGGGACAGGGTATAGCAATCAGCCCCAGCATTTT. The V and J genes are TRBV30 and TRBJ1-5; 9 bases fit TRBD1. CDR1 is GTSNPN and CDR2 is SVGIG in the germline V gene (reference sequence). CDR3 size: 17 residues. V trimming: 3 bases; J trimming: 0 bases; junction bases outside the gene matches: 9.